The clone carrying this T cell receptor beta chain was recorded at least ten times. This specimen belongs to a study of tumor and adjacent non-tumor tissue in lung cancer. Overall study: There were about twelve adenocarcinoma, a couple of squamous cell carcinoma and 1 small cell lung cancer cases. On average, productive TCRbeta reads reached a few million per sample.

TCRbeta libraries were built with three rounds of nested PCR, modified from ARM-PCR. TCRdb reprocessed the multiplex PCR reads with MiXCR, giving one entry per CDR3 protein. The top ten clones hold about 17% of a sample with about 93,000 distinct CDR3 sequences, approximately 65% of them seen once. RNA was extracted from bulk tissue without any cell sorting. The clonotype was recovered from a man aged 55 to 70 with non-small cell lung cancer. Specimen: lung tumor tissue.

CDR3 protein: CASSEAHRSPLHF. CDR3 bases: TGTGCCAGCAGTGAAGCTCACCGTTCACCCCTCCACTTT. The chain combines TRBV6-1 with TRBJ1-6; D is uncertain. Germline values: CDR1 MNHNS, CDR2 SASEGT. This CDR3 region has 13 residues. Trimming removed 0 bases from V and 9 bases from J, with 6 bases in between.